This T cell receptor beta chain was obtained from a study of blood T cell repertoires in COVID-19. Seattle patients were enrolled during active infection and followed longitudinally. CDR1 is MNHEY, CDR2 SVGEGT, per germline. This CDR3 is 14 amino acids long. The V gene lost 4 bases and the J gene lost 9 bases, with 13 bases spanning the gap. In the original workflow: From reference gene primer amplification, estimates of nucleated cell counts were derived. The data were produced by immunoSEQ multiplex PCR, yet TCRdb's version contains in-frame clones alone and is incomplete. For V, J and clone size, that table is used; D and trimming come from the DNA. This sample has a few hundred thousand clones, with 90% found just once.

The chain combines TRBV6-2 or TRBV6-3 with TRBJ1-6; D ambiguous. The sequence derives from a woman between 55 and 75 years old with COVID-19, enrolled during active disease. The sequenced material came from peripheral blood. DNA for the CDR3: TGTGCCAGCAGTTTGCGTTCCGCATCTTCACCCCTCCACTTT. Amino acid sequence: CASSLRSASSPLHF.